This TCR beta chain was observed in a study of vaccination effects on CD4 cells after COVID-19. Trimming took 5 bases from V and 0 from J, leaving 7 bases between them. The germline CDR1 and CDR2 sequences are SGHTA and FQGTGA. The CDR3 has 13 residues. The ViraFEST assay expanded antigen-specific CD4+ T cells with viral peptide pools before sequencing. With around ten days of culture completed, CD4+ T cells were isolated. SARS-CoV-2 infected the person between March and December 2020, as confirmed by PCR. Method: immunoSEQ multiplex PCR; TCRdb's copy keeps in-frame clones and lacks some. The sample shows about 45,000 clones, 75% of them seen only once. On this clone: Antigen: not known.

The chain has TRBV7-3 and TRBJ1-1, with D hard to call. The material sequenced was CD4+ T cells from PBMCs cultured with a peptide pool, taken before COVID-19 vaccination. This sequence was found in a human donor who had a prior SARS-CoV-2 infection. The CDR3 spells CASSVLVNTEAFF. CDR3 nucleotides: TGTGCCAGCAGCGTCTTAGTGAACACTGAAGCTTTCTTT.